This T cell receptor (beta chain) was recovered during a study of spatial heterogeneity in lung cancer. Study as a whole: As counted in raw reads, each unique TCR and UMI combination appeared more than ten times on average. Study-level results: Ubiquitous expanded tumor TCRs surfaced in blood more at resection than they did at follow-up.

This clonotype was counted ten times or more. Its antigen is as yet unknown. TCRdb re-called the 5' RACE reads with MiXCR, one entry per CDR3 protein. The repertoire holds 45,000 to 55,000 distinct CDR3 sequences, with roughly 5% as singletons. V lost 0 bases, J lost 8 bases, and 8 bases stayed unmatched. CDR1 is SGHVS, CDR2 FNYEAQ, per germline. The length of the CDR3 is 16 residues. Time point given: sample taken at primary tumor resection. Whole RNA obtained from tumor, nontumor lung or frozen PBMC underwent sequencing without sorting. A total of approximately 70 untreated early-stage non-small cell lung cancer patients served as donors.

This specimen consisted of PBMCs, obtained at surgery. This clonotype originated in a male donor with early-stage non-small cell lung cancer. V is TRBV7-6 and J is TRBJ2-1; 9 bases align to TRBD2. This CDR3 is CASSLAPGSGSHEQFF. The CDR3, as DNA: TGTGCCAGCAGCTTAGCGCCGGGTAGCGGGAGCCATGAGCAGTTCTTC. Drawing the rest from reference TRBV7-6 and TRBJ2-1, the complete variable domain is GAGVSQSPRYKVTKRGQDVALRCDPISGHVSLYWYRQALGQGPEFLTYFNYEAQQDKSGLPNDRFSAERPEGSISTLTIQRTEQRDSAMYRCASSLAPGSGSHEQFFGPGTRLTVL.